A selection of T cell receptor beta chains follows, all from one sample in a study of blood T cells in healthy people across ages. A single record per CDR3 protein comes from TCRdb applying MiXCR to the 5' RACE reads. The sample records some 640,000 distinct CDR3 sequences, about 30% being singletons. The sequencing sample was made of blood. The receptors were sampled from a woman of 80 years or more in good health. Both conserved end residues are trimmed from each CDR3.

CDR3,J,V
ASSQGGRNEKLF,TRBJ1-4,TRBV5-1
ASSVGARAHEQY,TRBJ2-7,TRBV9
ASNPQGASEAF,TRBJ1-1,TRBV7-2
ASSGRGGLNEQY,TRBJ2-5,TRBV6-5
ATSRDPRETRANNEQY,TRBJ2-7,TRBV15
ASSAGTGANQPKH,TRBJ1-5,TRBV6-1
ASSYSGAGGAETQY,TRBJ2-5,TRBV6-5
ASSQAGIFGYT,TRBJ1-2,TRBV4-1
SVPGLAQDEQY,-,TRBV20-1
ASSSDRGWYGYT,TRBJ1-2,TRBV7-2
SARDLVAGGRDTQY,TRBJ2-3,TRBV20-1
ASSSDRGTTNEKLF,TRBJ1-4,TRBV2
ASRGTGARPESNQPQH,TRBJ1-5,TRBV6-1
ASSWTTANTEAF,TRBJ1-1,TRBV5-1
AISESSGGSRLEQF,TRBJ2-1,TRBV10-3
ASSLGQGWALETQY,TRBJ2-5,TRBV11-2
ARQGRSGEQF,TRBJ2-1,TRBV7-9
SVEGLAGGPNEQF,TRBJ2-1,TRBV29-1
SARTSSGGTYEQY,TRBJ2-7,TRBV20-1
AISQSSGANVLT,TRBJ2-6,TRBV10-3
ASHSDGRLTEAF,TRBJ1-1,TRBV12-3/TRBV12-4
SARDRDTLGYNEQF,TRBJ2-1,TRBV20-1
SASALGGANTQY,TRBJ2-3,TRBV20-1